These 21 T cell receptor beta chains came from one sample sequenced in a study of cytomegalovirus exposure and HLA in healthy donors. Only in-frame clones appear in the TCRdb table, and some are missing; sequencing was by immunoSEQ multiplex PCR. Altogether about 120,000 clones are present, about 88% being singletons, with the ten largest covering about 4.2%. Sequencing was performed on PBMCs. Source of these receptors: a man between 18 and 29 years old in good health and CMV-seropositive.

This chain links TRBV27 with TRBJ2-3, with 7 bases fitting TRBD1. This CDR3 contains 15 residues. The germline CDR1 and CDR2 sequences are MNHEY and SMNVEV (reference sequence). V shed 4 bases, J shed 5 bases, and the junction held 9 bases outside the gene matches. CDR3 nucleotide sequence: TGTGCCAGCAGTTCAAACAGGGGACCGGGAGATACGCAGTATTTT. Residues: CASSSNRGPGDTQYF.

The chain is built from TRBV6-1 and TRBJ2-3, with 8 bases identical to TRBD2. Germline V CDR1 and CDR2: MNHNS, SASEGT. V was clipped by 1 base and J by 0 bases; unmatched bases: 0. This CDR3 is 15 amino acids long. The CDR3 sequence: CASSEVAGSTDTQYF. The CDR3 DNA reads TGTGCCAGCAGTGAAGTAGCGGGGAGCACAGATACGCAGTATTTT.

V is TRBV5-1 and J is TRBJ2-5, with D possibly TRBD1 on 5 matching bases. CDR3 size: 14 residues. The V end was cut by 0 bases, the J end by 3 bases, with 9 bases between. CDR1 and CDR2 from the germline V gene are SGHRS and YFSETQ. The CDR3 DNA sequence: TGCGCCAGCAGCTTGGTGGCAGGGAAAGAGACCCAGTACTTC. It codes for CASSLVAGKETQYF.

The V call is TRBV6-4, the J call TRBJ1-1; D unresolved. The germline V gene encodes CDR1 MRHNA and CDR2 SNTAGT. This CDR3 has 13 amino acids. V gave up 4 bases and J gave up 0 bases, with 6 bases separating them. The CDR3: CASSVVLNTEAFF. CDR3 bases: TGTGCCAGCAGTGTCGTTTTGAACACTGAAGCTTTCTTT.

The chain carries TRBV6-6 and TRBJ2-3, with D uncertain. Looked up from germline, CDR1 is MNHNY and CDR2 is SVGAGI (reference sequence). V gave up 4 bases and J gave up 3 bases, with 8 bases separating them. This CDR3 has 13 residues. The CDR3 nucleotides read TGTGCCAGCAGTTCTCCCGGGACAGATACGCAGTATTTT. It yields the protein CASSSPGTDTQYF.

The chain is built from TRBV7-9 and TRBJ2-5; D is perhaps TRBD2 (5 bases). From germline, CDR1 is SEHNR and CDR2 FQNEAQ (reference sequence). The CDR3 has 15 amino acids. The V gene lost 0 bases and the J gene lost 6 bases, with 14 bases spanning the gap. CDR3 loop: CASSLAEASRQTQYF. DNA for the CDR3: TGTGCCAGCAGCTTAGCGGAGGCCTCCCGGCAGACCCAGTACTTC.

The table lists this clone with a few counts. V is TRBV2 and J is TRBJ2-5, with TRBD2 matching 8 bases. The V segment lost 5 bases and the J segment 4 bases; nucleotides outside the gene matches: 9. Germline lookup yields CDR1 SNHLY and CDR2 FYNNEI. This CDR3 has 15 amino acids. CDR3 residues: CASSRNGGAVETQYF. The CDR3 DNA follows: TGTGCCAGCAGTCGCAACGGGGGGGCCGTAGAGACCCAGTACTTC.

This clone was seen only once. The chain joins TRBV29-1 to TRBJ2-7; the match to TRBD2 covers 11 bases. CDR3 length: 13 residues. The germline V gene encodes CDR1 SQVTM and CDR2 ANQGSEA. The V segment lost 6 bases and the J segment 4 bases; nucleotides outside the gene matches: 5. CDR3 bases: TGCAGCGTCGCGGTAGCGGGGGGGTACGAGCAGTACTTC. This gives the protein CSVAVAGGYEQYF.

The CDR3 DNA is TGTGCCAGCAGCTTAGCCACAGGAGGGACTAACAAAGAGACCCAGTACTTC. Protein product: CASSLATGGTNKETQYF. The chain is built from TRBV7-9 and TRBJ2-5; TRBD2 matches at 7 bases. V lost 0 bases to trimming and J lost 3 bases; unmatched junction nucleotides: 10. Germline V gene data show CDR1 as SEHNR and CDR2 as FQNEAQ (reference sequence). The CDR3 loop spans 17 amino acids.

The rearrangement links TRBV7-8 to TRBJ1-6; TRBD1 agrees at 7 bases. The germline V gene has CDR1 SGHVS and CDR2 FQNEAQ. The length of the CDR3 is 16 residues. The J segment lost 0 bases and the V segment lost 5 bases, leaving 4 bases of the junction unmatched. The CDR3 region is CASSPQGSSYNSPLHF. The CDR3 DNA reads TGTGCCAGCAGCCCACAGGGGAGCTCCTATAATTCACCCCTCCACTTT. Full variable domain (missing parts from reference TRBV7-8 and TRBJ1-6): GAGVSQSPRYKVAKRGQDVALRCDPISGHVSLFWYQQALGQGPEFLTYFQNEAQLDKSGLPSDRFFAERPEGSVSTLKIQRTQQEDSAVYLCASSPQGSSYNSPLHFGNGTRLTVT.

The J gene is TRBJ1-2, the V gene TRBV19; no definite D call. The CDR3 runs 14 residues. CDR1 and CDR2 (germline): LNHDA, SQIVND (reference sequence). V was trimmed by 1 base and J by 1 base, leaving 7 bases between them. The CDR3 protein is CASSIGALNYGYTF. CDR3 bases: TGTGCCAGTAGTATAGGGGCCCTTAACTATGGCTACACCTTC.

The gene calls are TRBV27 and TRBJ1-2, with a tentative D call TRBD1 (6 bases). Between the trimmed V and J ends, which lost 2 bases and 4 bases, there was a span of 8 bases. This CDR3 contains 13 residues. Germline V gene data show CDR1 as MNHEY and CDR2 as SMNVEV (reference sequence). Written as DNA, the CDR3 is TGTGCCAGCAGTTTAACACAGGGCTATGGCTACACCTTC. Its protein product is CASSLTQGYGYTF.

The rearrangement uses TRBV6-5 and TRBJ2-3; unclear D gene. CDR1 and CDR2 (germline): MNHEY, SVGAGI. The V end was cut by 0 bases, the J end by 4 bases, with 8 bases between. CDR3 length: 14 amino acids. The DNA of the CDR3 is TGTGCCAGCAGTTACTCCCCGAGATCAGATACGCAGTATTTT. This encodes CASSYSPRSDTQYF.

The V and J genes are TRBV28 and TRBJ1-5; TRBD1 agrees at 9 bases. Germline V lookup: CDR1 MDHEN, CDR2 SYDVKM. The CDR3 is made up of 14 amino acids. V lost 6 bases, J lost 9 bases, and 9 bases stayed unmatched. The CDR3 spells CASRTQGAWRPQHF. The CDR3 region has the DNA TGTGCCAGCAGAACACAGGGGGCCTGGCGGCCCCAGCATTTT. Combining the CDR3 with reference TRBV28 and TRBJ1-5 gives the whole variable domain DVKVTQSSRYLVKRTGEKVFLECVQDMDHENMFWYRQDPGLGLRLIYFSYDVKMKEKGDIPEGYSVSREKKERFSLILESASTNQTSMYLCASRTQGAWRPQHFGDGTRLSIL.

This chain joins TRBV5-4 and TRBJ2-3, with TRBD1 identical over 8 bases. From germline, CDR1 is SGHNT and CDR2 YYREEE (reference sequence). CDR3 size: 14 residues. Unmatched junction bases numbered 3, after V lost 2 bases and J lost 4 bases. The CDR3 here is CASSFGQGADTQYF. The CDR3 nucleotides read TGTGCCAGCAGCTTCGGACAGGGAGCAGATACGCAGTATTTT.

The rearrangement links TRBV2 to TRBJ1-6; 9 bases line up with TRBD1. V gave up 8 bases and J gave up 0 bases; unmatched junction bases: 5. The CDR3 sequence is 16 residues long. Germline values: CDR1 SNHLY, CDR2 FYNNEI. The CDR3 protein is CASGGQGSSYNSPLHF. The CDR3, as DNA: TGTGCCAGCGGGGGACAGGGTAGCTCCTATAATTCACCCCTCCACTTT. Combining the CDR3 with reference TRBV2 and TRBJ1-6 gives the whole variable domain EPEVTQTPSHQVTQMGQEVILRCVPISNHLYFYWYRQILGQKVEFLVSFYNNEISEKSEIFDDQFSVERPDGSNFTLKIRSTKLEDSAMYFCASGGQGSSYNSPLHFGNGTRLTVT.

This rearrangement joins TRBV12-5 to TRBJ2-6, with 7 positions matching TRBD1. Germline CDR1 is LGHNT and CDR2 is FRNRAP. This CDR3 region has 16 residues. V was pared by 4 bases and J by 1 base, with 4 bases of the junction left unmatched. CDR3 coding DNA: TGTGCTAGTGGTTCTGACAGGGCGTCTGGGGCCAACGTCCTGACTTTC. Translating it yields CASGSDRASGANVLTF.

This chain uses TRBV28 with TRBJ2-1; TRBD2 matches at 13 bases. The CDR3 spans 16 residues. From germline, CDR1 is MDHEN and CDR2 SYDVKM. The V and J ends lost 5 bases and 6 bases, in that order; junction bases with no gene match: 7. The CDR3 DNA reads as TGTGCCAGCAGTCTTTCCGGACTAGCGGGGGCCAATGAGCAGTTCTTC. This sequence encodes CASSLSGLAGANEQFF.

The genes are TRBV5-1 and TRBJ2-2; the D gene is possibly TRBD2 (6 bases). This CDR3 has 15 residues. Looked up from germline, CDR1 is SGHRS and CDR2 is YFSETQ. Trimming removed 4 bases from V and 12 bases from J, with 22 bases in between. The CDR3 DNA reads as TGCGCCAGCAGCCCGCGGGATGGGGGTGCCAGGAAGCTGTTTTTT. This encodes CASSPRDGGARKLFF.

CDR3 protein: CASSESSSYNSPLHF. CDR3 in DNA: TGTGCCAGCAGTGAATCGAGCTCCTATAATTCACCCCTCCACTTT. The chain links TRBV6-4 to TRBJ1-6; D ambiguous. This CDR3 has 15 amino acids. With 3 bases removed from V and 0 bases from J, the gap between germline ends came to 6 bases. Germline lookup yields CDR1 MRHNA and CDR2 SNTAGT.

The chain has TRBV9 and TRBJ2-7; 8 bases match TRBD2. The CDR3 has 15 residues. J was trimmed by 1 base and V by 2 bases; bases with no gene match: 5. CDR1 SGDLS and CDR2 YYNGEE come from the germline V gene. The chain's CDR3 is CASSVAGGLSYEQYF. CDR3 in DNA: TGTGCCAGCAGCGTCGCGGGGGGCCTTTCCTACGAGCAGTACTTC.